These 11 T cell receptor beta chains came from one sample sequenced in a study of spatial heterogeneity in lung cancer. Via MiXCR, TCRdb re-called the 5' RACE reads, giving one row per CDR3 protein. Of tens of thousands of distinct CDR3 sequences listed, 10% are singletons. Time point of the sample: blood at routine non-recurrence follow-up after resection. The sequencing here drew on PBMCs, taken at follow-up. The receptors here all came from a female donor with early-stage non-small cell lung cancer.

This clonotype was counted only a few times. In nucleotides, the CDR3 is TGCAGCGGTGACAGGGGGCTGGGAGGCTACACCTTC. Translating gives CSGDRGLGGYTF. The rearrangement links TRBV29-1 to TRBJ1-2; 10 bases align to TRBD1. CDR1 is SQVTM, CDR2 ANQGSEA, per germline. The CDR3 consists of 12 residues. The V segment lost 7 bases and the J segment 8 bases; nucleotides outside the gene matches: 7.

J is TRBJ2-2 and V is TRBV2; D perhaps matches TRBD1 (6 bases). Between the trimmed V and J ends, which lost 4 bases and 4 bases, there was a span of 10 bases. CDR1 is SNHLY and CDR2 is FYNNEI in the germline V gene. The CDR3 contains 14 residues. The CDR3 protein is CASSGGLVTGELFF. CDR3 DNA sequence: TGTGCCAGCAGTGGGGGGCTGGTCACCGGGGAGCTGTTTTTT. The complete variable domain, with remaining parts taken from reference TRBV2 and TRBJ2-2, reads EPEVTQTPSHQVTQMGQEVILRCVPISNHLYFYWYRQILGQKVEFLVSFYNNEISEKSEIFDDQFSVERPDGSNFTLKIRSTKLEDSAMYFCASSGGLVTGELFFGEGSRLTVL.

The chain links TRBV29-1 to TRBJ2-1; D may be TRBD1 (5 bases). CDR3 length equals 13 residues. Trimming removed 1 base from V and 4 bases from J, with 8 bases in between. Germline-derived CDR1 and CDR2 are SQVTM and ANQGSEA. CDR3 sequence reads: CSVEVGAYNEQFF. The CDR3 DNA reads as TGCAGCGTTGAAGTAGGGGCTTACAATGAGCAGTTCTTC.

This clonotype was counted a few times. The chain couples TRBV6-5 to TRBJ2-7; TRBD1 is a possible D gene (6 bases). Germline CDR1 and CDR2: MNHEY and SVGAGI. This CDR3 region has 13 residues. V lost 7 bases and J 7 bases, leaving 17 bases between the germline ends. The CDR3 DNA follows: TGTGCCAGCACAGAACAGGGCTCAGGGGAGCAGTACTTC. Amino acid sequence: CASTEQGSGEQYF.

The chain couples TRBV14 to TRBJ2-2; 9 bases are a match to TRBD2. Germline CDR1 SGHDN, CDR2 FVKESK. V shed 0 bases and J 4 bases; nucleotides not matched to a gene: 6. The CDR3 sequence is 17 residues long. CDR3 in amino acids: CASSQDVVAGVTGELFF. The DNA of the CDR3 is TGTGCCAGCAGCCAAGATGTAGTAGCGGGGGTCACCGGGGAGCTGTTTTTT.

This clonotype has only one observation. This rearrangement joins TRBV19 to TRBJ2-3; TRBD2 matches at 7 bases. Germline CDR1 reads LNHDA; CDR2 reads SQIVND (reference sequence). V lost 0 bases, J lost 5 bases, and 11 bases stayed unmatched. This CDR3 comprises 17 residues. CDR3 loop: CASSIDLGRGEVDTQYF. For the CDR3, the DNA is TGTGCCAGTAGTATAGATCTCGGACGGGGGGAGGTAGATACGCAGTATTTT. Drawing the rest from reference TRBV19 and TRBJ2-3, the complete variable domain is DGGITQSPKYLFRKEGQNVTLSCEQNLNHDAMYWYRQDPGQGLRLIYYSQIVNDFQKGDIAEGYSVSREKKESFPLTVTSAQKNPTAFYLCASSIDLGRGEVDTQYFGPGTRLTVL.

This clonotype was detected many times. The chain recombines TRBV5-5 with TRBJ1-6; 9 bases fit TRBD1. The CDR3 spans 16 residues. V gave up 3 bases and J gave up 10 bases; unmatched junction bases: 11. Per the germline V gene, CDR1 is SGHKS and CDR2 is YYEKEE (reference sequence). CDR3 in DNA: TGTGCCAGCAGCTGGGACAGGGAAGGACCTTACTCACCCCTCCACTTT. This sequence encodes CASSWDREGPYSPLHF.

This clonotype occurred many times. The genes are TRBV9 and TRBJ2-2, with 8 bases that match TRBD2. CDR3 length equals 14 residues. V lost 0 bases and J lost 6; bases outside the gene matches: 1. The germline gives CDR1 SGDLS, CDR2 YYNGEE. This chain's CDR3 is CASSVAGGPGELFF. The DNA for the CDR3 is TGTGCCAGCAGCGTAGCGGGGGGGCCCGGGGAGCTGTTTTTT.

CDR3 residues: CSARDTNYEQYF. CDR3 in DNA: TGCAGTGCTCGTGACACGAACTACGAGCAGTACTTC. The V and J genes are TRBV20-1 and TRBJ2-7, with D hard to call. The CDR3 extends over 12 amino acids. Deletions cut 5 bases from V and 3 bases from J, with 11 bases between. CDR1 is DFQATT and CDR2 is SNEGSKA in the germline V gene (reference sequence).

The chain is built from TRBV5-1 and TRBJ2-7; a weak D match, TRBD2 (5 bases). Looked up from germline, CDR1 is SGHRS and CDR2 is YFSETQ. There are 15 residues in the CDR3. The V end lost 1 base, the J end lost 0 bases, and 11 bases lay between the germline ends. The CDR3 sequence: CASSLWLGSSYEQYF. CDR3 DNA sequence: TGCGCCAGCAGCTTGTGGCTAGGGAGCTCCTACGAGCAGTACTTC. Based on the CDR3 plus reference TRBV5-1 and TRBJ2-7, the full variable domain is KAGVTQTPRYLIKTRGQQVTLSCSPISGHRSVSWYQQTPGQGLQFLFEYFSETQRNKGNFPGRFSGRQFSNSRSEMNVSTLELGDSALYLCASSLWLGSSYEQYFGPGTRLTVT.

The rearrangement links TRBV6-6 to TRBJ1-1; unclear D gene. Germline V CDR1 and CDR2: MNHNY, SVGAGI (reference sequence). V was pared by 5 bases and J by 7 bases, with 8 bases between. The CDR3 is 11 residues long. CDR3 DNA: TGTGCCAGCAGTGTCCAATTTGAAGCTTTCTTT. Protein sequence: CASSVQFEAFF.